These T cell receptor beta chains were read from a single sample in a study of blood T cell repertoires in COVID-19. Generated by immunoSEQ multiplex PCR, the TCRdb table keeps only in-frame clones and is missing some. The sample carries about 81,000 clones, around 90% recorded once. The sequencing sample was made of peripheral blood. Source of these receptors: a man aged 70-80 years with acute or convalescent COVID-19. CDR3s include the opening cysteine and the closing phenylalanine or tryptophan. A D gene is named only where the DNA matches it firmly. Size values are once, few and many counts, or a class for expanded clones, and some rows have none.

len,v_gene,d_gene,j_gene,abundance,CDR3aa,CDR3nt
14,TRBV7-2,NA,TRBJ2-1,NA,CASSLPNEGGLQFF,TGTGCCAGCAGCTTACCAAATGAGGGAGGTTTACAGTTCTTC
15,TRBV11-2,TRBD2,TRBJ2-7,NA,CASSSVRDYPSPQYF,TGTGCCAGCAGCTCCGTCCGGGACTACCCGTCCCCTCAGTACTTC
16,TRBV28,NA,TRBJ2-7,NA,CASSFVPRLEGYEQYF,TGTGCCAGCAGTTTCGTTCCTAGGCTAGAGGGCTACGAGCAGTACTTC
18,TRBV11-1,TRBD2,TRBJ2-3,NA,CASSLAYSDLAVTDTQYF,TGTGCCAGCAGCTTAGCGTACAGTGATCTAGCGGTCACAGATACGCAGTATTTT
15,TRBV18,NA,TRBJ2-1,NA,CASSHRDNSEDEQFF,TGTGCCAGCTCACACCGGGACAACAGCGAGGATGAGCAGTTCTTC
14,TRBV6-5,NA,TRBJ2-7,NA,CASSSLAGAAEQYF,TGTGCCAGCAGTTCCCTGGCGGGGGCGGCCGAGCAGTACTTC
12,TRBV5-8,NA,TRBJ2-2,once,CARTGRTGELFF,TGTGCCAGAACAGGGCGAACCGGGGAGCTGTTTTTT
15,TRBV6-5,TRBD1,TRBJ2-2,NA,CASRTGGAGTGELFF,TGTGCCAGCAGGACAGGGGGCGCAGGCACCGGGGAGCTGTTTTTT
17,TRBV7-8,TRBD2,TRBJ2-3,NA,CASSLQTSGALLDTQYF,TGTGCCAGCAGCCTTCAGACTAGCGGGGCCCTTTTGGATACGCAGTATTTT
16,TRBV4-1,TRBD2,TRBJ2-1,NA,CASSPERGGLVNEQFF,TGCGCCAGCAGCCCGGAACGGGGGGGACTTGTGAATGAGCAGTTCTTC
15,TRBV3-1/TRBV3-2,NA,TRBJ2-4,NA,CASSQELGGKNIQYF,TGTGCCAGCAGCCAAGAGTTGGGGGGCAAAAACATTCAGTACTTC
14,TRBV25-1,NA,TRBJ2-3,NA,CASSEFGSTDTQYF,TGTGCCAGCAGTGAATTTGGCAGCACAGATACGCAGTATTTT
17,TRBV7-9,TRBD2,TRBJ2-1,NA,CASSLGLLAGGYNEQFF,TGTGCCAGCAGCTTAGGACTGCTAGCGGGGGGTTACAATGAGCAGTTCTTC
13,TRBV15,NA,TRBJ1-5,NA,CATSRELYQPQHF,TGTGCCACCAGCAGAGAACTATATCAGCCCCAGCATTTT
13,TRBV10-1,TRBD1,TRBJ1-1,NA,CASSRGLDTEAFF,TGCGCCAGCAGTAGGGGGCTGGACACTGAAGCTTTCTTT
18,TRBV28,TRBD2,TRBJ2-1,NA,CASSSETTSGETYNEQFF,TGTGCCAGCAGTTCCGAGACAACTAGCGGAGAGACCTACAATGAGCAGTTCTTC
15,TRBV25-1,TRBD1,TRBJ2-2,NA,CASSVGTGNTGELFF,TGTGCCAGCAGTGTGGGGACAGGGAACACCGGGGAGCTGTTTTTT
17,TRBV5-1,TRBD2,TRBJ2-2,NA,CASTRRLAGADTGELFF,TGCGCCAGCACCCGAAGGCTAGCGGGAGCGGACACCGGGGAGCTGTTTTTT
17,TRBV11-2,NA,TRBJ1-3,NA,CASSPAGTARLGNTIYF,TGTGCCAGCAGCCCGGCGGGGACGGCGAGGTTGGGAAACACCATATATTTT
15,TRBV5-1,NA,TRBJ2-7,few,CASSLELTPHYEQYF,TGCGCCAGCAGCTTGGAATTGACTCCACACTACGAGCAGTACTTC
13,TRBV12-3/TRBV12-4,NA,TRBJ1-3,NA,CASRFYSGNTIYF,TGTGCCAGCAGGTTCTACTCTGGAAACACCATATATTTT
15,TRBV18,NA,TRBJ1-2,once,CASSPSTGGNYGYTF,TGTGCCAGCTCACCATCGACAGGTGGGAACTATGGCTACACCTTC
13,TRBV6-5,NA,TRBJ1-6,NA,CATRQDTNSPLHF,TGTGCCACCAGACAGGATACTAATTCACCCCTCCACTTT
13,TRBV10-3,TRBD1,TRBJ2-3,NA,CAIRGQGADTQYF,TGTGCCATCAGAGGACAGGGTGCGGATACGCAGTATTTT
14,TRBV18,NA,TRBJ2-7,NA,CASSPNRVSFEQYF,TGTGCCAGCTCACCCAACAGGGTTTCTTTTGAGCAGTACTTC
15,TRBV6-5,TRBD2,TRBJ2-7,NA,CASSYPGLAGGEQYF,TGTGCCAGCAGTTACCCTGGGCTAGCGGGAGGCGAGCAGTACTTC
13,TRBV7-2,NA,TRBJ2-7,NA,CASSPRTEYEQYF,TGTGCCAGCAGCCCTCGGACAGAATACGAGCAGTACTTC
17,TRBV6-2/TRBV6-3,TRBD2,TRBJ2-1,NA,CASSDAPLRLAGDEQFF,TGTGCCAGCAGCGATGCGCCCCTGCGGCTAGCGGGAGATGAGCAGTTCTTC
13,TRBV3-1/TRBV3-2,TRBD1,TRBJ1-2,NA,CASSQDRGYGYTF,TGTGCCAGCAGCCAAGACAGGGGGTATGGCTACACCTTC
15,TRBV5-1,NA,TRBJ1-4,NA,CASSPQDPTNEKLFF,TGCGCCAGCAGCCCACAGGATCCAACTAATGAAAAACTGTTTTTT
17,TRBV10-1,TRBD1,TRBJ2-3,NA,CASPRGTGGFSADTQYF,TGCGCCAGTCCCAGGGGGACAGGGGGATTTAGCGCAGATACGCAGTATTTT
15,TRBV27,TRBD2,TRBJ2-2,NA,CASSFGTSGTGELFF,TGTGCCAGCAGTTTCGGGACTAGCGGCACCGGGGAGCTGTTTTTT
14,TRBV28,TRBD1,TRBJ1-5,once,CASSLEGQVKPQHF,TGTGCCAGCAGTTTAGAGGGACAGGTAAAGCCCCAGCATTTT
16,TRBV7-3,TRBD2,TRBJ2-2,NA,CASSQALAGHTGELFF,TGTGCCAGCAGCCAGGCACTAGCGGGGCACACCGGGGAGCTGTTTTTT
14,TRBV19,TRBD1,TRBJ1-1,NA,CASSAGQGVTEAFF,TGTGCCAGTAGCGCGGGACAGGGGGTAACTGAAGCTTTCTTT
14,TRBV6-5,NA,TRBJ2-7,NA,CASSPLPGVGEQYF,TGTGCCAGCAGTCCCCTACCGGGAGTCGGCGAGCAGTACTTC
15,TRBV19,TRBD1,TRBJ1-4,NA,CASSMTGTGGRKLFF,TGTGCCAGTAGTATGACCGGGACAGGGGGCCGGAAACTGTTTTTT